This TCR beta chain was profiled in a study of blood T cell repertoires in COVID-19. The assay was immunoSEQ multiplex PCR, and TCRdb's table has in-frame clones only and misses some. The sample holds 250,000 to 300,000 clones, around 90% seen once. Trimming pared 4 bases from V and 7 bases from J, leaving 18 bases between. Germline CDR1 and CDR2: SGHRS and YFSETQ. This CDR3 has 15 residues. In this sample, this clone turned up a few times. The TCR comes from a woman in her thirties or forties who had recovered from COVID-19. The specimen sequenced was peripheral blood. The chain combines TRBV5-1 with TRBJ1-5; TRBD1 might be the D (5 bases). This chain's CDR3 is CASSPIGGRTQPQHF. The CDR3 coding sequence is TGCGCCAGCAGCCCTATCGGGGGGAGGACCCAGCCCCAGCATTTT.